This T cell receptor beta chain was identified in a study of technical replicates of blood from a few donors. The protocol was immunoSEQ multiplex PCR, while the TCRdb copy is restricted to in-frame clones and leaves out a portion. This sample has approximately 88,000 clones, with 95% to 97% found just once. Germline CDR1 and CDR2: SGHRS and YFSETQ. CDR3 size: 15 residues. V shed 0 bases, J shed 4 bases, and the junction held 1 base outside the gene matches. Sequences were obtained from T cells isolated from PBMCs. V and J are TRBV5-1 and TRBJ2-1, with 10 bases matching TRBD2. This sequence originates from a human donor in good health. CDR3 region: CASSLELAGYNEQFF. Written as DNA, the CDR3 is TGCGCCAGCAGCTTGGAACTAGCGGGATACAATGAGCAGTTCTTC.